The 21 T cell receptor beta chains given below trace back to one sample, sequenced in a study of early T cells in non-severe SARS-CoV-2 infection. TCRdb used MiXCR to reprocess the 5' RACE reads, holding one entry per CDR3 protein. Found here are 30,000 or so distinct CDR3 sequences, 5% to 6% of them singletons; the top ten hold around 4.3%. The specimen was whole blood. The source is an adult who was a healthcare worker with PCR-confirmed SARS-CoV-2 infection or an uninfected control (not recorded which).

In its sample, this clonotype was seen many times. The chain links TRBV7-2 to TRBJ1-5; D is uncertain. V dropped 5 bases and J dropped 4 bases, with 21 bases sitting between them. Per germline, CDR1 SGHTA and CDR2 FQGNSA. This CDR3 has 17 amino acids. CDR3 protein: CASSTELGFALNQPQHF. The CDR3 DNA is TGTGCCAGCAGCACAGAATTAGGGTTTGCCCTAAATCAGCCCCAGCATTTT.

This clonotype has at least ten counts. This chain connects TRBV7-6 to TRBJ2-7, with D possibly matching TRBD1 (5 bases). The CDR3 contains 14 residues. The V end lost 4 bases, the J end lost 0 bases, and 10 bases lay between the germline ends. Germline V CDR1 and CDR2: SGHVS, FNYEAQ. This CDR3 is CASSSGHLSYEQYF. The CDR3 DNA reads as TGTGCCAGCAGCTCCGGACACCTCTCCTACGAGCAGTACTTC.

This clonotype was counted many times. J is TRBJ2-7 and V is TRBV7-2; a weak D match, TRBD2 (6 bases). Trimming left V 1 base short and J 3 bases short, with 13 bases between. The CDR3 consists of 15 residues. CDR1 and CDR2 (germline): SGHTA, FQGNSA. CDR3 loop: CASSLGAGFFYEQYF. The CDR3 region has the DNA TGTGCCAGCAGCTTAGGAGCGGGCTTCTTCTACGAGCAGTACTTC.

This clonotype was seen ten or more times. The V gene is TRBV4-2, the J gene TRBJ2-7; D is possibly TRBD1 or TRBD2 (5 bases each). The V end was cut by 4 bases, the J end by 3 bases, with 19 bases between. Germline CDR1 is LGHNA and CDR2 is YNFKEQ. This CDR3 contains 16 residues. For the CDR3, the DNA is TGTGCCAGCAGCCCCGAAGGGACGGAGTACCTCTACGAGCAGTACTTC. Its protein is CASSPEGTEYLYEQYF.

The chain has TRBV2 and TRBJ2-1, with a weak D call TRBD1 (6 bases). Germline CDR1 SNHLY, CDR2 FYNNEI. The CDR3 is made up of 14 amino acids. V gave up 4 bases and J gave up 7 bases, with 14 bases separating them. The CDR3 reads CASSGTVTSNEQFF. CDR3 nucleotides: TGTGCCAGCAGTGGGACAGTCACGTCGAATGAGCAGTTCTTC.

The chain has TRBV29-1 and TRBJ2-5; maybe TRBD1 (5 bases). CDR1 and CDR2 from the germline V gene are SQVTM and ANQGSEA. Between the trimmed V and J ends, which lost 0 bases and 4 bases, there was a span of 9 bases. The CDR3 loop spans 13 amino acids. The CDR3 reads CSVEEGQGETQYF. The CDR3 nucleotides read TGCAGCGTTGAAGAAGGGCAGGGAGAGACCCAGTACTTC.

In its sample, this clonotype was seen many times. V gene TRBV7-3 combines with J gene TRBJ2-1; TRBD2 matches at 8 bases. The V and J ends lost 2 bases and 4 bases, in that order; junction bases with no gene match: 7. CDR1 is SGHTA, CDR2 FQGTGA, per germline. The CDR3 is made up of 16 amino acids. CDR3 sequence reads: CASSLDEASGYNEQFF. The CDR3 DNA follows: TGTGCCAGCAGCTTAGACGAGGCTAGCGGGTACAATGAGCAGTTCTTC. Based on the CDR3 plus reference TRBV7-3 and TRBJ2-1, the full variable domain is GAGVSQTPSNKVTEKGKYVELRCDPISGHTALYWYRQSLGQGPEFLIYFQGTGAADDSGLPNDRFFAVRPEGSVSTLKIQRTERGDSAVYLCASSLDEASGYNEQFFGPGTRLTVL.

This clonotype was seen ten or more times. This chain uses TRBV30 with TRBJ2-1; TRBD1 aligns across 7 bases. CDR1 is GTSNPN and CDR2 is SVGIG in the germline V gene (reference sequence). This CDR3 comprises 15 residues. V dropped 0 bases and J dropped 4; count of bases not matched to a gene: 6. CDR3 nucleotide sequence: TGTGCCTGGAGTGTAGCCGACAGGGCTTACAATGAGCAGTTCTTC. This gives the protein CAWSVADRAYNEQFF.

This clonotype was recorded a few times. The CDR3 here is CSVEETGTRYGYTF. The CDR3 nucleotides read TGCAGCGTTGAAGAGACCGGGACACGTTATGGCTACACCTTC. The chain uses TRBV29-1 and TRBJ1-2, with D perhaps matching TRBD1 (6 bases). V shed 0 bases and J shed 5 bases, with 13 bases lying between them. The CDR3 has 14 amino acids. Germline V gene sequence: CDR1 SQVTM, CDR2 ANQGSEA.

This chain links TRBV7-6 with TRBJ2-2; tentative D call: TRBD2 (6 bases). Germline V gene data show CDR1 as SGHVS and CDR2 as FNYEAQ. The CDR3 extends over 12 amino acids. V dropped 3 bases and J dropped 9 bases, with 8 bases sitting between them. The CDR3 reads CASSFGGRELFF. The CDR3 region has the DNA TGTGCCAGCAGCTTCGGAGGGAGGGAGCTGTTTTTT.

This clonotype showed up just a few times. The rearrangement joins TRBV2 to TRBJ2-3; TRBD1 matches at 8 bases. Germline-derived CDR1 and CDR2 are SNHLY and FYNNEI. The ends lost 4 bases at V and 0 bases at J; junction bases unmatched: 3. The CDR3 covers 15 residues. DNA of the CDR3: TGTGCCAGCAGTGCGGGACAGGCGAGCACAGATACGCAGTATTTT. This gives the protein CASSAGQASTDTQYF.

The chain uses TRBV11-2 and TRBJ1-6, with 9 bases aligning to TRBD1. The junction had 4 bases not matched to a gene; V was cut back by 6 bases and J by 7 bases. CDR3 length equals 14 residues. Germline CDR1 and CDR2: SGHAT and FQNNGV. The CDR3 is CASSADRGNSPLHF. The CDR3 DNA sequence: TGTGCCAGCAGTGCCGACAGGGGGAATTCACCCCTCCACTTT.

To note about this clonotype: A much larger clone differs from this one at a single base, so this may be a read error. The chain carries TRBV20-1 and TRBJ2-7; D might be TRBD1 or TRBD2, each matching 5 bases. CDR1 and CDR2 from the germline V gene are DFQATT and SNEGSKA (reference sequence). The length of the CDR3 is 13 residues. In DNA form, the CDR3 reads TGCAGTGCTAGAGGGACACGGGGAGAGGAGCAGAACTTC. The encoded protein is CSARGTRGEEQNF.

This clonotype has ten or more counts. The chain's CDR3 is CASSIGGGDTGELFF. The CDR3 coding sequence is TGTGCCAGTAGTATAGGCGGTGGGGACACCGGGGAGCTGTTTTTT. The V call is TRBV19, the J call TRBJ2-2; D unresolved. Germline CDR1 is LNHDA and CDR2 is SQIVND (reference sequence). Deletions cut 1 base from V and 3 bases from J, with 9 bases between. The CDR3 contains 15 residues.

The sample holds many counts of this clonotype. This chain joins TRBV7-9 and TRBJ2-3; 7 positions agree with TRBD2. The V gene's germline CDR1 is SEHNR and CDR2 FQNEAQ (reference sequence). This CDR3 has 13 residues. Unmatched junction bases numbered 2, after V lost 3 bases and J lost 5 bases. CDR3 region: CASSFGGRDTQYF. In DNA, the CDR3 is TGTGCCAGCAGCTTCGGCGGGAGAGATACGCAGTATTTT.

This clonotype came up a few times. V usage is TRBV18 and J usage is TRBJ1-1; no definite D call. This CDR3 has 15 residues. Germline V gene data show CDR1 as KGHSH and CDR2 as LQKENI. Trimming shortened V by 2 bases and J by 5 bases, and 15 bases separated the two germline ends. The CDR3 coding sequence is TGTGCCAGCTCACCAACGGGCAGAGGAACAACTGAAGCTTTCTTT. Translated, it gives CASSPTGRGTTEAFF.

This clonotype came up many times. The CDR3 here is CASTPDISSNYGYTF. Written as DNA, the CDR3 is TGTGCCAGCACCCCGGACATATCCTCTAACTATGGCTACACCTTC. The rearrangement links TRBV6-6 to TRBJ1-2, with D tentatively TRBD1 (5 bases). Trimming removed 7 bases from V and 0 bases from J, with 15 bases in between. This CDR3 is built from 15 residues. Germline assignment: CDR1 MNHNY and CDR2 SVGAGI (reference sequence).

This clonotype has a count of ten or more. The chain carries TRBV5-1 and TRBJ2-1; 7 positions agree with TRBD2. The V gene's germline CDR1 is SGHRS and CDR2 YFSETQ. V gave up 4 bases and J gave up 1 base; unmatched junction bases: 8. The CDR3 extends over 16 amino acids. DNA for the CDR3: TGCGCCAGCAGCATACCTAGCGGCAGTTCCTACAATGAGCAGTTCTTC. Translation: CASSIPSGSSYNEQFF.

By sample share, this clonotype is medium-sized. This chain's CDR3 is CASSPQETQYF. As DNA, the CDR3 is TGTGCCAGCAGTCCACAAGAGACCCAGTACTTC. V is TRBV28 and J is TRBJ2-5, with D unresolved. The CDR3 covers 11 residues. V lost 5 bases, J lost 2 bases, and 3 bases lay in between. The V gene's germline CDR1 is MDHEN and CDR2 SYDVKM. The full variable domain, rest sourced from reference TRBV28 and TRBJ2-5, is DVKVTQSSRYLVKRTGEKVFLECVQDMDHENMFWYRQDPGLGLRLIYFSYDVKMKEKGDIPEGYSVSREKKERFSLILESASTNQTSMYLCASSPQETQYFGPGTRLLVL.

At least ten counts were recorded for this clonotype. The chain carries TRBV6-6 and TRBJ1-2; no clear D gene. The CDR3 runs to 14 residues. Germline V gives CDR1 MNHNY, CDR2 SVGAGI (reference sequence). Trimming stripped 2 bases from V and 4 bases from J, with 11 bases between. CDR3 nucleotides: TGTGCCAGCAGTTACGGGCAAGACCTCTATGGCTACACCTTC. It specifies CASSYGQDLYGYTF.

This clonotype was recorded many times. The chain employs TRBV19 and TRBJ2-7, with TRBD2 matching over 7 bases. Germline CDR1 reads LNHDA; CDR2 reads SQIVND (reference sequence). The V and J ends lost 3 bases and 2 bases, in that order; junction bases with no gene match: 4. This CDR3 spans 14 amino acids. DNA for the CDR3: TGTGCCAGTAGTATGGGGAGGGGAACCTACGAGCAGTACTTC. It translates to CASSMGRGTYEQYF.